One sample yielded the 30 T cell receptor beta chains listed below, sequenced in a study of OX40 agonist ivuxolimab in advanced cancers. Only in-frame clones appear in the TCRdb table, and some are missing; sequencing was by immunoSEQ multiplex PCR. The sample contains tens of thousands of clones, 85% to 90% of which appear only once. Material: CD4+ or CD8+ T cells sorted from blood, obtained in a trial of the OX40 agonist ivuxolimab. The receptor set was obtained from an adult with an advanced solid tumor such as melanoma, head and neck, liver or kidney cancer.

This chain links TRBV7-8 with TRBJ1-3; D uncertain. The CDR3 is 14 amino acids. The ends were cut back, 0 bases at V and 3 bases at J, with 6 bases in the middle. Germline V CDR1 and CDR2: SGHVS, FQNEAQ. CDR3 sequence (DNA): TGTGCCAGCAGCTTAGCTCCGATTGGAAACACCATATATTTT. Translated: CASSLAPIGNTIYF.

CDR3 sequence: CASSRVGLSSGANVLTF. In DNA form, the CDR3 reads TGTGCCAGCTCCCGGGTGGGGCTTAGCTCTGGGGCCAACGTCCTGACTTTC. This rearrangement joins TRBV18 to TRBJ2-6, with D possibly TRBD1 on 5 matching bases. Trimming took 6 bases from V and 0 from J, leaving 15 bases between them. Germline V gives CDR1 KGHSH, CDR2 LQKENI. The CDR3 runs 17 residues.

V gene TRBV7-3 combines with J gene TRBJ1-2; a weak D match, TRBD1 (6 bases). Germline CDR1 and CDR2: SGHTA and FQGTGA. The CDR3 totals 14 residues. Trimming pared 5 bases from V and 2 bases from J, leaving 12 bases between. The DNA of the CDR3 is TGTGCCAGCAGCACCGGACAGCCGAACTATGGCTACACCTTC. Its translation is CASSTGQPNYGYTF. The full variable domain, its missing parts supplied by reference TRBV7-3 and TRBJ1-2, is GAGVSQTPSNKVTEKGKYVELRCDPISGHTALYWYRQSLGQGPEFLIYFQGTGAADDSGLPNDRFFAVRPEGSVSTLKIQRTERGDSAVYLCASSTGQPNYGYTFGSGTRLTVV.

This chain connects TRBV28 to TRBJ2-3, with 7 nucleotides matching TRBD2. J lost 3 bases, V lost 7 bases, and 4 bases had no gene match. CDR3 size: 13 residues. CDR1 and CDR2 (germline): MDHEN, SYDVKM. The CDR3 DNA follows: TGTGCCAGCACCTTGGGGGGGACAGATACGCAGTATTTT. This encodes CASTLGGTDTQYF.

Concerning this clone itself: The germline gene is not matched at one end of the junction; a read error may be the cause. CDR3 sequence reads: CASSPQGQEGNTIYF. DNA for the CDR3: TGTGCCAGCTCGCCACAGGGCCAGGAGGGAAACACCATATATTTT. The rearrangement joins TRBV18 to TRBJ1-3; maybe TRBD1 (6 bases). The CDR3 consists of 15 residues. CDR1 and CDR2 from the germline V gene are KGHSH and LQKENI. The whole variable domain, remainder taken from reference TRBV18 and TRBJ1-3, is NAGVMQNPRHLVRRRGQEARLRCSPMKGHSHVYWYRQLPEEGLKFMVYLQKENIIDESGMPKERFSAEFPKEGPSILRIQQVVRGDSAAYFCASSPQGQEGNTIYFGEGSWLTVV.

The chain carries TRBV28 and TRBJ2-1; maybe TRBD2 (6 bases). Germline-derived CDR1 and CDR2 are MDHEN and SYDVKM. The germline V and J ends were trimmed by 8 bases and 2 bases, with 13 bases remaining between them. The CDR3 has 14 residues. The CDR3 sequence is CASGSGVPYNEQFF. CDR3 bases: TGTGCCAGCGGATCGGGAGTCCCCTACAATGAGCAGTTCTTC.

V and J are TRBV2 and TRBJ2-1; 10 nucleotides match TRBD2. Per germline, CDR1 SNHLY and CDR2 FYNNEI. The CDR3 covers 12 residues. After removal of 6 bases from V and 15 bases from J, the junction contained 8 bases not matched to a gene. The CDR3 reads CASRIWTSGMFF. CDR3 coding DNA: TGTGCCAGCAGGATATGGACTAGCGGAATGTTCTTC.

The V call is TRBV28, the J call TRBJ1-4; no clear D. Germline CDR1 MDHEN, CDR2 SYDVKM. This CDR3 contains 14 residues. The V and J ends lost 3 bases and 4 bases respectively, with 9 bases between them. The CDR3 spells CASSFRAVNEKLFF. As DNA, the CDR3 is TGTGCCAGCAGTTTTAGGGCAGTTAATGAAAAACTGTTTTTT.

The rearrangement links TRBV4-3 to TRBJ2-7; 7 positions match TRBD2. Germline CDR1 and CDR2: LGHNA and YSLEER. The CDR3 loop spans 18 amino acids. With V trimmed by 1 base and J by 0 bases, 12 bases remained unmatched. CDR3 sequence: CASSQVTYSSGLSYEQYF. In nucleotides, the CDR3 is TGCGCCAGCAGCCAAGTAACTTACTCTAGCGGTCTCTCCTACGAGCAGTACTTC.

The V and J genes are TRBV9 and TRBJ2-7, with 11 bases matching TRBD2. The CDR3 is 14 residues long. V shed 4 bases, J shed 3 bases, and the junction held 3 bases outside the gene matches. Germline loops: CDR1 SGDLS, CDR2 YYNGEE. The CDR3 region is CASSPGTSGYEQYF. Written as DNA, the CDR3 is TGTGCCAGCAGCCCCGGGACTAGCGGCTACGAGCAGTACTTC.

V gene TRBV2 combines with J gene TRBJ1-3; D remains unclear. Germline V lookup: CDR1 SNHLY, CDR2 FYNNEI. The CDR3 contains 17 residues. V was shortened by 2 bases and J by 0 bases, with 14 bases between the two germline ends. The CDR3 bases are TGTGCCAGCAGTGAAACGGGGTACCGAACCTCTGGAAACACCATATATTTT. It encodes CASSETGYRTSGNTIYF.

V gene TRBV28 combines with J gene TRBJ1-2; 10 positions match TRBD1. The length of the CDR3 is 15 residues. The germline V gene encodes CDR1 MDHEN and CDR2 SYDVKM. The trim removed 6 bases at V and 7 bases at J, leaving 11 bases unmatched. CDR3 nucleotide sequence: TGTGCCAGCAGCCCAACGACAGGGGGCGCTCCTGGCTACACCTTC. This encodes CASSPTTGGAPGYTF.

The J gene is TRBJ2-1, the V gene TRBV5-1; 9 bases map to TRBD1. The length of the CDR3 is 14 residues. The germline V gene has CDR1 SGHRS and CDR2 YFSETQ. The J segment lost 2 bases and the V segment lost 7 bases, leaving 4 bases of the junction unmatched. CDR3 sequence: CASRTGEPYNEQFF. DNA of the CDR3: TGCGCCAGCCGGACAGGGGAGCCCTACAATGAGCAGTTCTTC.

This chain connects TRBV18 to TRBJ1-1; 8 nucleotides align to TRBD1. The ends lost 2 bases at V and 1 base at J; junction bases unmatched: 3. This CDR3 comprises 15 residues. Per the germline V gene, CDR1 is KGHSH and CDR2 is LQKENI. As DNA, the CDR3 is TGTGCCAGCTCACCATTACAGGGGGGGAACACTGAAGCTTTCTTT. Translated: CASSPLQGGNTEAFF. Variable domain in full (rest from reference TRBV18 and TRBJ1-1): NAGVMQNPRHLVRRRGQEARLRCSPMKGHSHVYWYRQLPEEGLKFMVYLQKENIIDESGMPKERFSAEFPKEGPSILRIQQVVRGDSAAYFCASSPLQGGNTEAFFGQGTRLTVV.

The rearrangement links TRBV27 to TRBJ1-4; 7 bases line up with TRBD1. V was pared by 7 bases and J by 6 bases, with 8 bases of the junction left unmatched. This CDR3 contains 14 residues. Germline V gene sequence: CDR1 MNHEY, CDR2 SMNVEV (reference sequence). Here the CDR3 DNA reads TGTGCCAGCATTGGCGACAGGGATCATGAAAAACTGTTTTTT. Translation: CASIGDRDHEKLFF.

In nucleotides, the CDR3 is TGTGCCAGCAGTAAGCGGGAGCGGGACAATGAGCAGTTCTTC. It is translated as CASSKRERDNEQFF. The V gene is TRBV27, the J gene TRBJ2-1, with TRBD2 matching over 8 bases. The V gene's germline CDR1 is MNHEY and CDR2 SMNVEV (reference sequence). CDR3 length equals 14 residues. Trimming cost V 5 bases and J 5 bases; bases outside gene matches: 5.

The CDR3, as DNA: TGTGCCAGCAGCTTTATCCCCCGGCAGGGCGAAGTTGGAAACACCATATATTTT. Protein: CASSFIPRQGEVGNTIYF. The J gene is TRBJ1-3, the V gene TRBV11-2, with D possibly being TRBD1 (5 bases). The germline V and J ends were trimmed by 3 bases and 3 bases, with 21 bases remaining between them. This CDR3 has 18 amino acids. Per germline, CDR1 SGHAT and CDR2 FQNNGV.

This clone was detected only once. The CDR3 region has the DNA TGTGCCAGCAGGAGACCCCGCCCAACGGCCTACGAGCAGTACTTC. Protein sequence: CASRRPRPTAYEQYF. The rearrangement uses TRBV11-2 and TRBJ2-7, with D uncertain. V lost 6 bases, J lost 2 bases, and 17 bases lay in between. From germline, CDR1 is SGHAT and CDR2 FQNNGV. CDR3 size: 15 residues. Supplemented by reference TRBV11-2 and TRBJ2-7, the full variable domain reads EAGVAQSPRYKIIEKRQSVAFWCNPISGHATLYWYQQILGQGPKLLIQFQNNGVVDDSQLPKDRFSAERLKGVDSTLKIQPAKLEDSAVYLCASRRPRPTAYEQYFGPGTRLTVT.

This rearrangement joins TRBV6-1 to TRBJ2-2, with D perhaps matching TRBD2 (6 bases). The V gene's germline CDR1 is MNHNS and CDR2 SASEGT. Trimming took off 4 bases at V and 5 bases at J, with 11 bases between the two ends. CDR3 length: 14 amino acids. The CDR3: CASSVRGFTGELFF. DNA of the CDR3: TGTGCCAGCAGTGTGCGGGGATTTACCGGGGAGCTGTTTTTT.

The chain links TRBV6-6 to TRBJ1-2; D uncertain. This CDR3 is 14 amino acids long. Trimming took 4 bases from V and 0 from J, leaving 9 bases between them. Germline-derived CDR1 and CDR2 are MNHNY and SVGAGI (reference sequence). The CDR3 reads CASSSGSANYGYTF. The CDR3 DNA follows: TGTGCCAGCAGTTCAGGATCCGCTAACTATGGCTACACCTTC.

The rearrangement joins TRBV30 to TRBJ2-1; D gene ambiguous. Germline V gene sequence: CDR1 GTSNPN, CDR2 SVGIG (reference sequence). The CDR3 has 14 amino acids. The V end was cut by 0 bases, the J end by 3 bases, with 9 bases between. The CDR3 region has the DNA TGTGCCTGGAGTGTACGTCAGCTCTACAATGAGCAGTTCTTC. Its translation is CAWSVRQLYNEQFF.

J is TRBJ1-2 and V is TRBV6-1, with TRBD1 matching over 7 bases. Looked up from germline, CDR1 is MNHNS and CDR2 is SASEGT. CDR3 length equals 13 residues. The junction had 2 bases not matched to a gene; V was cut back by 3 bases and J by 4 bases. CDR3 in DNA: TGTGCCAGCAGTGATAACAGGGGCTATGGCTACACCTTC. Translating it yields CASSDNRGYGYTF.

This chain links TRBV19 with TRBJ1-3; no definite D call. The CDR3 is 11 residues long. V lost 9 bases, J lost 8 bases, and 11 bases lay in between. Germline V gene sequence: CDR1 LNHDA, CDR2 SQIVND (reference sequence). The CDR3 sequence: CASLFADTIYF. DNA of the CDR3: TGTGCCAGCCTTTTTGCGGACACCATATATTTT. Using reference TRBV19 and TRBJ1-3 for the parts outside the CDR3, the full variable domain is DGGITQSPKYLFRKEGQNVTLSCEQNLNHDAMYWYRQDPGQGLRLIYYSQIVNDFQKGDIAEGYSVSREKKESFPLTVTSAQKNPTAFYLCASLFADTIYFGEGSWLTVV.

This clone showed up just a few times. The chain is built from TRBV19 and TRBJ2-1, with D maybe TRBD2 (6 bases). The length of the CDR3 is 14 residues. V was cut by 6 bases and J by 8 bases, with 17 bases left in between. Per the germline V gene, CDR1 is LNHDA and CDR2 is SQIVND (reference sequence). The CDR3 here is CASRISGLLDEQFF. The CDR3 DNA reads TGTGCCAGTAGGATTAGCGGCCTACTGGATGAGCAGTTCTTC.

The rearrangement uses TRBV6-5 and TRBJ1-2; D unclear. Germline V gives CDR1 MNHEY, CDR2 SVGAGI. The CDR3 runs to 11 residues. Deletions cut 10 bases from V and 8 bases from J, with 14 bases between. The CDR3 here is CATAQKAGYTF. The CDR3 bases are TGTGCCACCGCCCAAAAGGCCGGCTACACCTTC.

The chain uses TRBV11-2 and TRBJ2-1, with TRBD2 identical over 7 bases. V trimming: 2 bases; J trimming: 8 bases; junction bases outside the gene matches: 12. Looked up from germline, CDR1 is SGHAT and CDR2 is FQNNGV. The CDR3 totals 16 residues. The CDR3 protein is CASSLTASGGIHEQFF. CDR3 sequence (DNA): TGTGCCAGCAGCTTAACGGCTAGCGGAGGGATCCATGAGCAGTTCTTC.

The V and J genes are TRBV2 and TRBJ2-3; no reliable D call. This CDR3 is built from 14 residues. V lost 6 bases and J lost 4, with 14 bases in between. Germline values: CDR1 SNHLY, CDR2 FYNNEI. CDR3 sequence reads: CASRTPRNSDTQYF. The CDR3 DNA sequence: TGTGCCAGCAGAACTCCCAGGAATTCAGATACGCAGTATTTT.

V gene TRBV6-1 combines with J gene TRBJ2-5; 8 bases map to TRBD2. Germline lookup yields CDR1 MNHNS and CDR2 SASEGT. The CDR3 is made up of 15 amino acids. Trimming took 4 bases from V and 5 from J; bases not matched to a gene: 9. For the CDR3, the DNA is TGTGCCAGCAGTGCGACCGGGACTAGTGGGGAGACCCAGTACTTC. Protein product: CASSATGTSGETQYF.

For this clone: Other nucleotide sequences from this sample produce the same CDR3. This chain links TRBV5-1 with TRBJ2-6; D is uncertain. V shed 0 bases and J shed 4 bases, with 5 bases lying between them. The germline gives CDR1 SGHRS, CDR2 YFSETQ. The CDR3 extends over 14 amino acids. The CDR3 protein is CASSLVGGANVLTF. The CDR3 DNA follows: TGCGCCAGCAGCTTGGTGGGGGGGGCCAACGTCCTGACTTTC.

The chain recombines TRBV27 with TRBJ2-5; TRBD2 matches 7 bases. Trimming cost V 6 bases and J 0 bases; bases outside gene matches: 13. The CDR3 extends over 17 amino acids. CDR1 is MNHEY, CDR2 SMNVEV, per germline (reference sequence). The CDR3 region is CASRLMASGPYQETQYF. In DNA form, the CDR3 reads TGTGCCAGCAGACTAATGGCTAGCGGACCGTACCAAGAGACCCAGTACTTC.